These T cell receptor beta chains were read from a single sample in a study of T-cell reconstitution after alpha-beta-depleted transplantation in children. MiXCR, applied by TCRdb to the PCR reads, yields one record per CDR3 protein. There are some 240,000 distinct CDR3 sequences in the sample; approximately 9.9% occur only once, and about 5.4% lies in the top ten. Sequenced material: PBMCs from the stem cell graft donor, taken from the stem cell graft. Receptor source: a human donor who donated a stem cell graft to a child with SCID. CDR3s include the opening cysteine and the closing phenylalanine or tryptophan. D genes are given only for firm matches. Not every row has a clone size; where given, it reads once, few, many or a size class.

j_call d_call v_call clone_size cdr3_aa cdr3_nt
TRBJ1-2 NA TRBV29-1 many CSVEEGAHAYGYTF TGCAGCGTTGAAGAGGGGGCGCACGCCTATGGCTACACCTTC
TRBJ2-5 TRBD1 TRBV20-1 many CSTRTGGESQYF TGCAGTACACGGACAGGGGGGGAGTCCCAGTACTTC
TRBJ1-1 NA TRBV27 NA CASSLSWTGNTEAFF TGTGCCAGCAGTTTATCCTGGACGGGGAACACTGAAGCTTTCTTT
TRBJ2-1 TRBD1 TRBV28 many CASSWDSTYNEQFF TGTGCCAGCAGTTGGGACAGCACTTACAATGAGCAGTTCTTC
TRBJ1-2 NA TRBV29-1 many CSVAGVYGYTF TGCAGCGTTGCAGGGGTCTATGGCTACACCTTC
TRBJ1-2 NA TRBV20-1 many CSARRDPNYGYTF TGCAGTGCTAGACGGGACCCTAACTATGGCTACACCTTC
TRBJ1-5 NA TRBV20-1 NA CSAGMGVSSNQPQHF TGCAGTGCTGGGATGGGGGTATCTAGCAATCAGCCCCAGCATTTT
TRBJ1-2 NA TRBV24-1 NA CATSDRVRNYGYTF TGTGCCACCAGTGACAGGGTTCGGAACTATGGCTACACCTTC
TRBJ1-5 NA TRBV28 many CASSFAGAGDQPQHF TGTGCCAGCAGTTTTGCGGGGGCCGGGGATCAGCCCCAGCATTTT
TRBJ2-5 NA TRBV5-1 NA CTSSSVPVPQETQYF TGCACCAGCAGCTCGGTTCCAGTGCCTCAAGAGACCCAGTACTTC
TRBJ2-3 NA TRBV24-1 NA CATRPRDTDTQYF TGTGCCACCAGGCCCAGGGACACAGATACGCAGTATTTT
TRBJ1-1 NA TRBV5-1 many CASSFEQGGNTEAFF TGCGCCAGCAGCTTCGAACAGGGTGGGAACACTGAAGCTTTCTTT
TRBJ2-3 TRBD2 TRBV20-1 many CSASSHGLAGALSTDTQYF TGCAGTGCTAGTTCCCACGGACTAGCGGGGGCCTTAAGCACAGATACGCAGTATTTT
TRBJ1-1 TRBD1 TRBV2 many CASSERGTGLGGAFF TGTGCCAGCAGTGAGCGCGGGACAGGCCTCGGGGGAGCTTTCTTT
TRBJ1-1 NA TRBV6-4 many CASSHGVGTEAFF TGTGCCAGCTCACACGGAGTGGGCACTGAAGCTTTCTTT
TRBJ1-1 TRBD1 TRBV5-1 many CASSLRDRNTEAFF TGCGCCAGCAGCTTGCGGGACAGGAACACTGAAGCTTTCTTT
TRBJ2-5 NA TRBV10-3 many CAISELGGETQYF TGTGCCATCAGTGAGCTCGGGGGAGAGACCCAGTACTTC
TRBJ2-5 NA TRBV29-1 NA CSVEAVKDGKTQYF TGCAGCGTTGAAGCAGTAAAGGACGGGAAGACCCAGTACTTC
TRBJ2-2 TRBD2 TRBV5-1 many CASSIAPGTTPNTGELFF TGCGCCAGCAGCATTGCCCCGGGGACTACACCCAACACCGGGGAGCTGTTTTTT
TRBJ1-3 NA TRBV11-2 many CASSPIDRNTIYF TGTGCCAGCAGCCCGATTGACAGGAACACCATATATTTT
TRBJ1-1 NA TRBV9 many CASSVGMGVEAFF TGTGCCAGCAGCGTAGGTATGGGCGTTGAAGCTTTCTTT
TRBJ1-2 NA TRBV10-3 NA CAISESKGKNTGYTF TGTGCCATCAGTGAGTCGAAAGGGAAGAACACTGGCTACACCTTC
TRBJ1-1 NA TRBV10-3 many CASRGIPNTEAFF TGTGCCTCCCGGGGGATCCCGAACACTGAAGCTTTCTTT
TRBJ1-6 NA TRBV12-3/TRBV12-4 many CASSLAQGTYNSPLHF TGTGCCAGCAGTTTAGCACAGGGCACCTATAATTCACCCCTCCACTTT
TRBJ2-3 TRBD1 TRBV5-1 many CASSLGPQGTTDTQYF TGCGCCAGCAGCTTGGGTCCACAGGGGACCACAGATACGCAGTATTTT
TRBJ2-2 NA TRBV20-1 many CSATSPTNTGELFF TGCAGTGCTACCAGTCCCACGAACACCGGGGAGCTGTTTTTT
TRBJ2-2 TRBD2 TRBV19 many CAVQSREGTGELFF TGTGCCGTCCAGAGCAGGGAGGGTACCGGGGAGCTGTTTTTT
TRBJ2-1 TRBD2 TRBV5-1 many CASSLVKNSGSYNEQFF TGCGCCAGCAGCTTGGTTAAGAATAGCGGGTCCTACAATGAGCAGTTCTTC
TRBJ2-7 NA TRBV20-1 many CSAHGPSYEQYF TGCAGTGCTCACGGGCCCTCCTACGAGCAGTACTTC
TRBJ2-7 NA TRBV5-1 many CASSLAVLGGSVSSYEQYF TGCGCCAGCAGCTTGGCCGTGTTAGGAGGTTCGGTGAGCTCCTACGAGCAGTACTTC